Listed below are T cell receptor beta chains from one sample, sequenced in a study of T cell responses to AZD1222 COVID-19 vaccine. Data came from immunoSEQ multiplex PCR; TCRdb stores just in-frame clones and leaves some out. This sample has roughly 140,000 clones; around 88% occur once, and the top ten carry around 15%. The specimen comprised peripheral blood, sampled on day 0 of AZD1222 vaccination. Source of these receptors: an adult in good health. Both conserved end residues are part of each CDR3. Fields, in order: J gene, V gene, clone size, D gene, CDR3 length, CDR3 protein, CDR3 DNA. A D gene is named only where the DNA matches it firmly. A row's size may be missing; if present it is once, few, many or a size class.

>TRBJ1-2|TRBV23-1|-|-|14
CASMRGRINYGYTF
TGCGCCAGCATGAGGGGACGTATAAACTATGGCTACACCTTC
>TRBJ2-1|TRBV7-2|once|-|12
CASSSLGVEQFF
TGTGCCAGCAGCTCCCTGGGTGTTGAGCAGTTCTTC
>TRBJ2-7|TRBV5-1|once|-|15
CASSFEGVLPYEQYF
TGCGCCAGCAGCTTTGAAGGGGTCCTCCCCTACGAGCAGTACTTC
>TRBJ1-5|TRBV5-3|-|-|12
CAKVGGHQPQHF
TGTGCCAAAGTGGGGGGGCATCAGCCCCAGCATTTT
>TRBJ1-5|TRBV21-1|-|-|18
CASSKFVPEGTLNQPQHF
TGTGCCAGCAGCAAATTCGTTCCTGAGGGGACACTTAATCAGCCCCAGCATTTT
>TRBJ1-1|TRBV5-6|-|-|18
CASSLSQTRWTLNTEAFF
TGTGCCAGCAGCTTGTCTCAAACTCGTTGGACGTTGAACACTGAAGCTTTCTTT
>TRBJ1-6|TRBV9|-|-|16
CASSPGGGSNNSPLHF
TGTGCCAGCTCCCCGGGGGGGGGCAGTAATAATTCACCCCTCCACTTT
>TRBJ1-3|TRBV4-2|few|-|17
CASSQGFGFPSGNTIYF
TGTGCCAGCAGCCAAGGATTCGGATTCCCCTCTGGAAACACCATATATTTT
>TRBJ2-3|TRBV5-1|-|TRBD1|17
CASSLASPGQGEDTQYF
TGCGCCAGCAGCTTGGCCTCCCCTGGACAGGGGGAAGATACGCAGTATTTT
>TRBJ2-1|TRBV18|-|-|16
CASSPPGGLVYNEQFF
TGTGCCAGCTCACCACCCGGGGGCTTGGTCTACAATGAGCAGTTCTTC
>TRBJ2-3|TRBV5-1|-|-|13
CASRDSGTDTQYF
TGCGCCAGCAGGGATAGCGGTACAGATACGCAGTATTTT
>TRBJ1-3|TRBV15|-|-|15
CATSRNGSPGNTIYF
TGTGCCACCAGCAGAAACGGGTCCCCTGGAAACACCATATATTTT
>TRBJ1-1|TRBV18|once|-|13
CASRDGPNTEAFF
TGTGCCAGCCGGGACGGTCCGAACACTGAAGCTTTCTTT
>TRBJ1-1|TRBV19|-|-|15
CASSLHTGRNTEAFF
TGTGCCAGTAGTCTACACACAGGGAGGAACACTGAAGCTTTCTTT
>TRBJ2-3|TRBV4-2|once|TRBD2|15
CASSPGGGSTDTQYF
TGTGCCAGCAGCCCCGGGGGGGGGAGCACAGATACGCAGTATTTT
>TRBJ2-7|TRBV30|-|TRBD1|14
CACLRGQGAGEQYF
TGTGCCTGCCTACGAGGGCAGGGGGCCGGGGAGCAGTACTTC
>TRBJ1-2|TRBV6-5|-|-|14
CASSYKPGSGGYTF
TGTGCCAGCAGTTACAAGCCTGGTTCAGGTGGCTACACCTTC
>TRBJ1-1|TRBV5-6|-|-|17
CASSPWSAGPLWGEAFF
TGTGCCAGCAGCCCGTGGAGTGCGGGGCCCCTGTGGGGTGAAGCTTTCTTT
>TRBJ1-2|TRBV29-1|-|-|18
CSVETSIHRGGRAYGYTF
TGCAGCGTTGAAACCTCTATACATCGGGGGGGAAGGGCCTATGGCTACACCTTC
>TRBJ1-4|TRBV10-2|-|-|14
CASTRQEFDEKLFF
TGCGCCAGCACCCGACAGGAGTTCGACGAAAAACTGTTTTTT
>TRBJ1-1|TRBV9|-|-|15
CASSVGVQANTEAFF
TGTGCCAGCAGCGTAGGGGTCCAGGCAAACACTGAAGCTTTCTTT
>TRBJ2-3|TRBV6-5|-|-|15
CASKMGRGLVDTQYF
TGTGCCAGCAAGATGGGGAGGGGGCTCGTAGATACGCAGTATTTT
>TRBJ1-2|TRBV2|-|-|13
CASSGTGFYGYTF
TGTGCCAGCAGTGGCACAGGATTCTATGGCTACACCTTC
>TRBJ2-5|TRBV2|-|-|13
CASTREQGETQYF
TGTGCCAGCACCCGGGAGCAGGGAGAGACCCAGTACTTC
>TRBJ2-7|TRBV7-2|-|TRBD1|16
CASSLGGQDPGYEQYF
TGTGCCAGCAGCTTAGGGGGACAGGACCCAGGGTACGAGCAGTACTTC
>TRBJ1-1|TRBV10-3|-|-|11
CAISEGTEAFF
TGTGCCATCAGTGAAGGAACTGAAGCTTTCTTT
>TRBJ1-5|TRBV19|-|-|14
CASSPYDRNQPQHF
TGTGCCAGTAGCCCATACGACCGTAATCAGCCCCAGCATTTT
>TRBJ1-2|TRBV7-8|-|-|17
CASSLGRRKGKEDGYTF
TGTGCCAGCAGCTTAGGGAGAAGGAAGGGAAAGGAAGATGGCTACACCTTC
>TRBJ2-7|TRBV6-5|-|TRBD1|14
CASRPDRDPYEQYF
TGTGCCAGCAGACCTGACAGGGACCCCTACGAGCAGTACTTC
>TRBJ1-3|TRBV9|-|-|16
CASSVGPGGSGNTIYF
TGTGCCAGCAGCGTTGGCCCGGGGGGCTCTGGAAACACCATATATTTT
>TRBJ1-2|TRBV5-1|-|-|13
CASSGDGFYGYTF
TGCGCCAGCAGCGGGGACGGATTCTATGGCTACACCTTC
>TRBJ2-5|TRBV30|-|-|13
CAAGRGTQETQYF
TGTGCCGCCGGCCGGGGGACCCAAGAGACCCAGTACTTC
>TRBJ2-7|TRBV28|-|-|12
CASSQSGYEQYF
TGTGCCAGCAGCCAATCGGGATACGAGCAGTACTTC
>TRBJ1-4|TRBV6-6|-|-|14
CASSYGATNEKLFF
TGTGCCAGCAGTTACGGGGCAACTAATGAAAAACTGTTTTTT
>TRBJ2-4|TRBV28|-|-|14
CASSSVGAKNIQYF
TGTGCCAGCAGTAGTGTTGGGGCCAAAAACATTCAGTACTTC
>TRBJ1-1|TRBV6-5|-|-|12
CASSSERGEAFF
TGTGCCAGCAGCTCGGAACGGGGTGAAGCTTTCTTT
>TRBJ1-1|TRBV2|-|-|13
CASRGREGTEAFF
TGTGCCAGCAGGGGCAGGGAGGGCACTGAAGCTTTCTTT
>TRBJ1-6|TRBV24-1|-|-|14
CATSLQGPNSPLHF
TGTGCCACCAGTCTTCAGGGACCTAATTCACCCCTCCACTTT
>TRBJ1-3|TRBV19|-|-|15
CASKFEGSSGNTIYF
TGTGCCAGTAAGTTTGAGGGCAGCTCTGGAAACACCATATATTTT
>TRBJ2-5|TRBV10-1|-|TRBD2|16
CASSESVSGGSATQYF
TGCGCCAGCAGTGAGTCGGTTAGCGGGGGGTCAGCGACCCAGTACTTC
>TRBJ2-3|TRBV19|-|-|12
CASSIRGDTQYF
TGTGCCAGTAGTATTAGGGGGGATACGCAGTATTTT
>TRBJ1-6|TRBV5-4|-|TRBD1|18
CASSLEGGRSSYNSPLHF
TGTGCCAGCAGCTTGGAAGGGGGCCGTAGCTCCTATAATTCACCCCTCCACTTT
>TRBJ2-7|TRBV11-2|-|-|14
CASSPWTDSYEQYF
TGTGCCAGCAGCCCCTGGACGGATTCCTACGAGCAGTACTTC
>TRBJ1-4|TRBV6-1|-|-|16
CASSEGLEQANEKLFF
TGTGCCAGCAGTGAAGGGTTGGAACAGGCTAATGAAAAACTGTTTTTT
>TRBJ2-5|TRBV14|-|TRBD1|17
CASSPDQGATWLETQYF
TGTGCCAGCAGCCCTGATCAGGGGGCGACATGGTTGGAGACCCAGTACTTC
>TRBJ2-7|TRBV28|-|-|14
CASSTGTQLYEQYF
TGTGCCAGCAGCACCGGGACCCAGCTCTACGAGCAGTACTTC